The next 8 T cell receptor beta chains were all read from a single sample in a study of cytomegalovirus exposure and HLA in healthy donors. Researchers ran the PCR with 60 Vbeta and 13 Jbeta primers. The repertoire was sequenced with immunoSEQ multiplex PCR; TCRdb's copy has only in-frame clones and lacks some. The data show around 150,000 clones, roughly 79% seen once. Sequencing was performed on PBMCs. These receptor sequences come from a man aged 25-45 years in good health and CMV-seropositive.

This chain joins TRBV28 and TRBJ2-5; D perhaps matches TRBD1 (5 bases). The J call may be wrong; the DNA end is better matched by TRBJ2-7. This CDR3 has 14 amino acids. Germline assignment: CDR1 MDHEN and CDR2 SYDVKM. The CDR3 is CASRQEISSYEQYF. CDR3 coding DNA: TGTGCCAGCAGACAGGAAATCAGCTCCTACGAGCAGTACTTC.

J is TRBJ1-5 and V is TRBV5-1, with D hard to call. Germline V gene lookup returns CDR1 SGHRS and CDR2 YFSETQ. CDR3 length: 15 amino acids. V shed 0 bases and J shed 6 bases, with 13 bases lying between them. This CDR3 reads CASSLAGQVGQPQHF. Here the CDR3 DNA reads TGCGCCAGCAGCTTGGCCGGTCAGGTCGGTCAGCCCCAGCATTTT.

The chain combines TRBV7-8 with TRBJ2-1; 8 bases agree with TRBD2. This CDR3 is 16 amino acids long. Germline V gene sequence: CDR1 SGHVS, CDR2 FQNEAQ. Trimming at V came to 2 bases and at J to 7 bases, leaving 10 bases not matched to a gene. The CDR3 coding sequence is TGTGCCAGCAGCTTATCGGTCCTGGGCGGGGGGAATGAGCAGTTCTTC. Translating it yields CASSLSVLGGGNEQFF.

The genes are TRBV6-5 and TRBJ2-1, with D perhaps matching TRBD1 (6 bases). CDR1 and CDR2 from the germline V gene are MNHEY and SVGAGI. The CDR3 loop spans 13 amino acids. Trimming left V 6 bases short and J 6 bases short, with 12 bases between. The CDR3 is CASRLQGRNEQFF. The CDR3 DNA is TGTGCCAGCAGGCTACAGGGTCGCAATGAGCAGTTCTTC.

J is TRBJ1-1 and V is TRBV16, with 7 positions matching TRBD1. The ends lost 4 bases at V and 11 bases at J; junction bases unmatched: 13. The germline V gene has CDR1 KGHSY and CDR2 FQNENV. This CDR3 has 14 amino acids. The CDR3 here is CASSPPSAGGRAFF. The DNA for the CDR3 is TGTGCCAGCAGCCCACCGTCGGCAGGGGGTCGGGCTTTCTTT.

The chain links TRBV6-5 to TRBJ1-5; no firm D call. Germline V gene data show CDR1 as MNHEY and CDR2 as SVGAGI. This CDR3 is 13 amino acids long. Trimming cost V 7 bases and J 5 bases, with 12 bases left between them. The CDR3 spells CASTHQADQPQHF. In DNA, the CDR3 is TGTGCCAGCACCCACCAGGCAGATCAGCCCCAGCATTTT.

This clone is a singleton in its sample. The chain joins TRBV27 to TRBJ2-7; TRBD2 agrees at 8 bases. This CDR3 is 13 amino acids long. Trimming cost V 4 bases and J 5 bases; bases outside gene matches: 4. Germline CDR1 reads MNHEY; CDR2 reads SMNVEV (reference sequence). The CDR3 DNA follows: TGTGCCAGCAGTTCAACGACTAGCGACGAGCAGTACTTC. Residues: CASSSTTSDEQYF.

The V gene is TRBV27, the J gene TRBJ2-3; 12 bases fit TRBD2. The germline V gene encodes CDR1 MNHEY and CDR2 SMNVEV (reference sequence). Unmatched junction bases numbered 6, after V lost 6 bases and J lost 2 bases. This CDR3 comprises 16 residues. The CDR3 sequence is CASSLWTSGNTDTQYF. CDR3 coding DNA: TGTGCCAGCAGCCTGTGGACTAGCGGGAACACAGATACGCAGTATTTT.